The present entry profiles one T cell receptor beta chain with its context. The specificity of this receptor is unknown. No quality values exist for individual bases; no much larger clone is one base distant. The germline V gene (reference sequence) provides CDR1 GTSNPN and CDR2 SVGIG. Trimming accounts for 0 bases at V and 6 bases at J, while the number of junction bases matched to no gene is 5. Taken from cysteine to phenylalanine, the CDR3 has 14 residues. CDR3 DNA only is kept here, 42 bases in frame from base 1. TCRdb shows the sequencer as Illumina HiSeq 1500. TCRdb reprocessed the public reads (quality trimming at Q25 with fastp, clone calling with MiXCR) and kept in-frame beta chains. All rows with the same CDR3 protein become a single entry with the most common DNA and genes. For this sample the table gives some 700,000 distinct CDR3 sequences, of which 35% to 45% were detected only once. Jointly, the top ten make up roughly 2.9% of the sample.

This sample was taken from a study of T cell repertoires in cytomegalovirus infection (dated by TCRdb to between 2019 and 2020). About the investigation overall: The HLA type of each donor mattered for the analysis, because public TCR beta signatures pointed to carriage of CMV infection along with the matching HLA type.

The full study reports these points: In both this cohort and an independent cohort of 352 donors, the cumulative frequency of public TCR beta family members distinguished carriers of CMV infection plus the relevant HLA type. The ex vivo response was dominated by HLA-C-restricted CMV-specific TCR beta clonotypes, and the single most frequent clonotype in two of eight donors was supplied by these HLA-C-restricted clonotypes.

This clonotype was obtained from a human donor in good health (CMV status not recorded). Some clones in this sample may be carry-over from other donors' samples. Material: PBMCs. This sequence uses TRBV30 and TRBJ1-5, with 7 junctional bases fitting TRBD1. The DNA sequence is TGTGCCTGGAGTGTACTCCCAGGGGGTCAGCCCCAGCATTTT. This gives the protein CAWSVLPGGQPQHF.